This T cell receptor beta chain was observed in a study of shared clonotypes between healthy human individuals. Study-wide context: Ranging from 18 to 49 in age, donors were two women and three men. Per donor, CD8 memory used one plate, CD8 naive used two, CD4 memory used three and CD4 naive used three.

The protocol was immunoSEQ multiplex PCR, while the TCRdb copy is restricted to in-frame clones and leaves out a portion. This sample has hundreds of thousands of clones, with about nine tenths found just once. The donor cohort consisted entirely of Caucasian adults residing in Nashville, Tennessee. CDR1 and CDR2 from the germline V gene are MNHNS and SASEGT. V lost 4 bases and J lost 6; bases outside the gene matches: 3. The CDR3 is 15 residues long. The clonotype originates from a man between 18 and 35 years old in good health. V and J are TRBV6-1 and TRBJ2-3; 14 bases map to TRBD2. Source material: memory CD8+ T cells sorted from blood. Subset in this sample: CD45RO+ cells pooled with CCR7-negative TemRA cells. The CDR3 loop reads CASSGTSGGYDTQYF. Written as DNA, the CDR3 is TGTGCCAGCAGTGGGACTAGCGGGGGGTACGATACGCAGTATTTT.